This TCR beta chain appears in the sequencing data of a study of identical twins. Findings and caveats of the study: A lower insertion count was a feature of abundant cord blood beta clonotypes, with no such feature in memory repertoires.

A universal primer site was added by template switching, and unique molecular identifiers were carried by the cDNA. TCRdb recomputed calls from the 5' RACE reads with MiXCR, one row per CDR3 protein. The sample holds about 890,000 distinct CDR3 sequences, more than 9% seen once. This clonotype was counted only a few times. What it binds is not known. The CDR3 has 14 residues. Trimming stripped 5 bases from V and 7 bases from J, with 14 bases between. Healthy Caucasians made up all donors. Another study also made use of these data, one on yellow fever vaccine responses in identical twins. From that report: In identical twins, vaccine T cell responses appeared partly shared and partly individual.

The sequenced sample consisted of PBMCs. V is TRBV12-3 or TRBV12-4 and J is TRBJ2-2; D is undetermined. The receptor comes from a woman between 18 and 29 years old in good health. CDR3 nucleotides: TGTGCCAGCAGTCCAAACTATCTAGGCGGGGAGCTGTTTTTT. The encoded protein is CASSPNYLGGELFF.